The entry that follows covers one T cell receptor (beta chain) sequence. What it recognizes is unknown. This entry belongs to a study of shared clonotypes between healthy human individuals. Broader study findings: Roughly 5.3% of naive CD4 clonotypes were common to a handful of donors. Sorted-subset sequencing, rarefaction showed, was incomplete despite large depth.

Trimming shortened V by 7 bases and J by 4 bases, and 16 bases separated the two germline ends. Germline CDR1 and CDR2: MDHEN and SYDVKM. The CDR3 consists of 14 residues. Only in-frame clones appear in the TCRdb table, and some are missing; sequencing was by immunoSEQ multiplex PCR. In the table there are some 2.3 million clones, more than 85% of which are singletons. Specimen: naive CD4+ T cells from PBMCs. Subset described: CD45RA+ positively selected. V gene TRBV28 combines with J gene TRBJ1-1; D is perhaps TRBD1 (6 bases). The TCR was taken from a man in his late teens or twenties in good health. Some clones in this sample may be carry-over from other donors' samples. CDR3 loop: CASIVGGLGTEAFF. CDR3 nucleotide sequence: TGTGCCAGCATCGTCGGGGGGCTAGGCACTGAAGCTTTCTTT. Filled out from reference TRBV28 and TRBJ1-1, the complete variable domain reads DVKVTQSSRYLVKRTGEKVFLECVQDMDHENMFWYRQDPGLGLRLIYFSYDVKMKEKGDIPEGYSVSREKKERFSLILESASTNQTSMYLCASIVGGLGTEAFFGQGTRLTVV.